The subject of this entry is one T cell receptor (beta chain). Germline-derived CDR1 and CDR2 are DFQATT and SNEGSKA (reference sequence). Trimming cost V 2 bases and J 9 bases, with 7 bases left between them. This CDR3 region has 11 residues. This entry comes from a study of blood T cell repertoires in COVID-19. Background on the study: The samples span acute and convalescent COVID-19 from the United States, Italy and Spain. From T cells, B-cell-depleted T cells, or PBMCs came the material, which was cDNA or gDNA.

Sequenced by immunoSEQ multiplex PCR; TCRdb stores in-frame clones only, minus some. The table includes about 250,000 clones, 80% to 90% detected once. Participants were placed into cohorts based on the clinical history they reported. The sample comprised PBMCs or T cells enriched from blood (not recorded which). This TCR was recovered from a woman aged 40 to 50 who had been exposed to COVID-19. V usage is TRBV20-1 and J usage is TRBJ1-4; D ambiguous. The CDR3 here is CSARSSQKLFF. CDR3 DNA: TGCAGTGCTAGATCTTCCCAAAAACTGTTTTTT.